This T cell receptor beta chain was captured by sequencing in a study of ipilimumab plus nivolumab after autologous stem cell transplantation listed by TCRdb under 2021. Background on the whole study: Trial patients received a median of roughly 5 ipilimumab doses and roughly eight nivolumab doses. The myeloma cohort included high-risk transplant-naive patients and patients relapsing within 3 years of a first autologous transplant. Patients undergoing autologous transplant for high-risk diffuse large B cell lymphoma, mature T cell lymphoma, or multiple myeloma were enrolled in the trial. Approximately 36 patients made up the trial's intent-to-treat population.

Ipilimumab was given at 1 mg/kg intravenously on day 1 of selected weeks, and checkpoint therapy started 14 to 28 days after autologous transplant. Nivolumab was given at 3 mg/kg intravenously on day 1 of weeks 1, 4, 7, 10, and every two weeks through week 26. This Phase Ib clinical trial tested ipilimumab plus nivolumab, a combined checkpoint inhibition, as consolidation after autologous stem cell transplantation. Library prep was done by the immunoSEQ multiplex PCR assay. TCRdb's version of the immuneACCESS table is confined to in-frame rearrangements and falls short of the full clone set. An unresolved V gene accounts for under half of the shortfall where checked; the remainder is of unknown origin. Present in this sample are some 45,000 clones, nearly 90% of which were seen just once. Around 0.86% of the sample is held by the ten biggest clonotypes. The CDR3 runs 18 amino acids, cysteine and phenylalanine included. The kept DNA is CDR3 alone, 54 bases in frame from the first base. Sequences KGHSH (CDR1) and LQKENI (CDR2) are obtained from the germline V gene. V is trimmed back by 3 bases and J by 3 bases, and the junction contains 13 bases that no gene match accounts for.

Broad study findings and their caveats: According to the authors, a biologic rationale for studying the approach further came from T cell receptor repertoire, regulatory T cell phenotype and gut microbiota profiles. The authors concluded that, as post-transplant consolidation, combined checkpoint inhibition appeared tolerable.

Of note for this clone: The antigen it recognizes is unknown. No base quality values were provided; no much bigger clone lies one nucleotide off.

The specimen was PBMCs, collected in a trial of ipilimumab plus nivolumab as post-transplant consolidation. The chain is made from TRBV18 and TRBJ2-4; TRBD1 agrees with 8 junctional bases. The clonotype originates from a male donor with multiple myeloma. The DNA is TGTGCCAGCTCACCGCTTCCCCTTACACAGGGGGTCAAAAACATTCAGTACTTC. It specifies CASSPLPLTQGVKNIQYF.